This is a list of T cell receptor beta chains from one sample in a study of T cell changes during pregnancy in multiple sclerosis. This table comes from immunoSEQ multiplex PCR, and its TCRdb copy is limited to in-frame clones, with some not included. The sample shows roughly 30,000 clones, 90% to 95% of them seen only once. The sequences come from CD4+ T cells from peripheral blood mononuclear cells, collected in the second trimester of pregnancy. These receptors were taken from a female donor with multiple sclerosis, enrolled in a pregnancy study. CDR3s include the opening cysteine and the closing phenylalanine or tryptophan. Fields, in order: clone size, CDR3 length, J gene, V gene, D gene, CDR3 DNA, CDR3 protein. D genes are given only for firm matches. The listing skips clone size in some rows; elsewhere it reads once, few, many or a size class.

abundance: once; len: 15; j_gene: TRBJ2-2; v_gene: TRBV7-3; d_gene: TRBD2; CDR3nt: TGTGCCAGCAGCTTGAGGACTAGCAGGGACGGGGAGCTGTTTTTT; CDR3aa: CASSLRTSRDGELFF
abundance: once; len: 15; j_gene: TRBJ2-7; v_gene: TRBV19; d_gene: TRBD2; CDR3nt: TGTGCCAGCGGACTAGCGGGAGGTCGGACTTACGAGCAGTACTTC; CDR3aa: CASGLAGGRTYEQYF
abundance: once; len: 14; j_gene: TRBJ1-2; v_gene: TRBV30; d_gene: TRBD1; CDR3nt: TGTGCCTGGAGTGTACTGAGGACAGGGAGCTACTACACCTTC; CDR3aa: CAWSVLRTGSYYTF
abundance: NA; len: 15; j_gene: TRBJ2-1; v_gene: TRBV11-2; d_gene: NA; CDR3nt: TGTGCCAGCAGCTCGGCGGACGCGGGTCAGAATGAGCAGTTCTTC; CDR3aa: CASSSADAGQNEQFF
abundance: once; len: 13; j_gene: TRBJ1-2; v_gene: TRBV28; d_gene: NA; CDR3nt: TGTGCCAGCAGCGAAAACTATGGCTATGGCTACACCTTC; CDR3aa: CASSENYGYGYTF
abundance: NA; len: 16; j_gene: TRBJ2-3; v_gene: TRBV4-2; d_gene: NA; CDR3nt: TGTGCCAGCAGCCAAGAGGGCCCCCCTCGGACAGATACGCAGTATTTT; CDR3aa: CASSQEGPPRTDTQYF
abundance: NA; len: 13; j_gene: TRBJ1-1; v_gene: TRBV27; d_gene: NA; CDR3nt: TGTGCCCACAGTGGCGGGGAGAACACTGAAGCTTTCTTT; CDR3aa: CAHSGGENTEAFF
abundance: NA; len: 13; j_gene: TRBJ1-1; v_gene: TRBV5-4; d_gene: NA; CDR3nt: TGTGCCAGCAGCACTGCCCCGAACACTGAAGCTTTCTTT; CDR3aa: CASSTAPNTEAFF
abundance: NA; len: 13; j_gene: TRBJ2-5; v_gene: TRBV6-1; d_gene: TRBD1; CDR3nt: TGTGCCAGCAGTCGGGACAGACAAGAGACCCAGTACTTC; CDR3aa: CASSRDRQETQYF
abundance: NA; len: 15; j_gene: TRBJ1-1; v_gene: TRBV27; d_gene: TRBD1; CDR3nt: TGTGCCAGCAGCCATCCCGGACAGGCGGGCACTGAAGCTTTCTTT; CDR3aa: CASSHPGQAGTEAFF
abundance: once; len: 13; j_gene: TRBJ2-7; v_gene: TRBV19; d_gene: NA; CDR3nt: TGTGCCAGTACCAACGTGGGGCTTGGCGAGCAGTACTTC; CDR3aa: CASTNVGLGEQYF
abundance: NA; len: 15; j_gene: TRBJ2-1; v_gene: TRBV15; d_gene: NA; CDR3nt: TGTGCCACCAGCAGAGAAGTAGGAGGGGTCGATGAGCAGTTCTTC; CDR3aa: CATSREVGGVDEQFF
abundance: NA; len: 15; j_gene: TRBJ1-1; v_gene: TRBV5-4; d_gene: NA; CDR3nt: TGTGCCAGCAGCCGGGGGAACGCGGGGAACACTGAAGCTTTCTTT; CDR3aa: CASSRGNAGNTEAFF
abundance: NA; len: 14; j_gene: TRBJ2-7; v_gene: TRBV6-5; d_gene: TRBD1; CDR3nt: TGTGCCAGCAGTTACCGGGACAGGCGAAACGAGCAGTACTTC; CDR3aa: CASSYRDRRNEQYF
abundance: few; len: 15; j_gene: TRBJ1-1; v_gene: TRBV30; d_gene: NA; CDR3nt: TGTGCCTGGAGTGTTAAAGGGGTCATGAACACTGAAGCTTTCTTT; CDR3aa: CAWSVKGVMNTEAFF
abundance: NA; len: 13; j_gene: TRBJ1-2; v_gene: TRBV30; d_gene: NA; CDR3nt: TGTGCCTGGAGCCAGGGGCAGGGGTCTGGCTACACCTTC; CDR3aa: CAWSQGQGSGYTF
abundance: NA; len: 15; j_gene: TRBJ1-1; v_gene: TRBV10-3; d_gene: NA; CDR3nt: TGTGCCATCAGTGCCCAGGACAGAGGCACCACTGAAGCTTTCTTT; CDR3aa: CAISAQDRGTTEAFF
abundance: once; len: 16; j_gene: TRBJ2-3; v_gene: TRBV14; d_gene: NA; CDR3nt: TGTGCCAGCAGCACCAGGACACCAAGTATCGCAGATACGCAGTATTTT; CDR3aa: CASSTRTPSIADTQYF
abundance: NA; len: 17; j_gene: TRBJ2-1; v_gene: TRBV11-3; d_gene: NA; CDR3nt: TGTGCCAGCAGCTTAGGGAGCGCGGCTAGCGCTACCAATGAGCAGTTCTTC; CDR3aa: CASSLGSAASATNEQFF
abundance: NA; len: 16; j_gene: TRBJ1-4; v_gene: TRBV2; d_gene: TRBD1; CDR3nt: TGTGCCAGCAGTGACCAGGGGGCGCTACCTAATGAAAAACTGTTTTTT; CDR3aa: CASSDQGALPNEKLFF
abundance: NA; len: 14; j_gene: TRBJ2-7; v_gene: TRBV19; d_gene: TRBD1; CDR3nt: TGTGCCAGTAGTACACCGGGACAGCCTTACGAGCAGTACTTC; CDR3aa: CASSTPGQPYEQYF
abundance: NA; len: 13; j_gene: TRBJ2-7; v_gene: TRBV2; d_gene: TRBD2; CDR3nt: TGTGCCAGCACCCTAGCGGGAGTGAACGAGCAGTACTTC; CDR3aa: CASTLAGVNEQYF
abundance: NA; len: 15; j_gene: TRBJ2-1; v_gene: TRBV4-3; d_gene: TRBD2; CDR3nt: TGCGCCAGCAGCCGGGGACTAGCGGGAGGGAATGAGCAGTTCTTC; CDR3aa: CASSRGLAGGNEQFF
abundance: NA; len: 14; j_gene: TRBJ1-4; v_gene: TRBV5-1; d_gene: NA; CDR3nt: TGCGCCAGCAGCGGCGGCAGGGTGGAAGAAAAACTGTTTTTT; CDR3aa: CASSGGRVEEKLFF
abundance: NA; len: 15; j_gene: TRBJ2-2; v_gene: TRBV4-1; d_gene: TRBD2; CDR3nt: TGCGCCAGCAGCCAACCCTGGGAGGGGACCGGGGAGCTGTTTTTT; CDR3aa: CASSQPWEGTGELFF
abundance: NA; len: 12; j_gene: TRBJ1-2; v_gene: TRBV30; d_gene: NA; CDR3nt: TGTGCCCGGAGATCGACAGTCAAAGGCTACACCTTC; CDR3aa: CARRSTVKGYTF
abundance: NA; len: 15; j_gene: TRBJ2-1; v_gene: TRBV7-2; d_gene: TRBD2; CDR3nt: TGTGCCAGCAGCTTAGCGGGAGGGGATTACAATGAGCAGTTCTTC; CDR3aa: CASSLAGGDYNEQFF
abundance: NA; len: 13; j_gene: TRBJ1-1; v_gene: TRBV6-5; d_gene: NA; CDR3nt: TGTGCCAGCAGCTACGGGACTAACACTGAAGCTTTCTTT; CDR3aa: CASSYGTNTEAFF
abundance: NA; len: 16; j_gene: TRBJ1-5; v_gene: TRBV11-2; d_gene: TRBD1; CDR3nt: TGTGCCAGCAGCCCAGTGAGGGGACAGGGTTCTCAGCCCCAGCATTTT; CDR3aa: CASSPVRGQGSQPQHF
abundance: NA; len: 19; j_gene: TRBJ2-4; v_gene: TRBV7-3; d_gene: TRBD2; CDR3nt: TGTGCCAGCAGCCGGGAGGGGGGGCCCCTCAATCTAGCCAAAAACATTCAGTACTTC; CDR3aa: CASSREGGPLNLAKNIQYF